A single sample is the source of the 26 T cell receptor beta chains below, sequenced in a study of Graves' ophthalmopathy and Graves' hyperthyroidism. As the template, RNA transcripts were used to amplify TCR beta CDR3 regions. Second-round multiplex PCR came after first-round RT-PCR with HTBI primers. Each CDR3 protein is one row after TCRdb ran MiXCR on the multiplex PCR reads. This sample has about 700,000 distinct CDR3 sequences, with approximately 40% found just once. The sample taken for sequencing was peripheral blood. The source is an adult man with Graves' ophthalmopathy.

This clonotype was observed a handful of times. The CDR3 loop is CASSLVGGGPGNTIYF. The CDR3 coding sequence is TGTGCCAGCAGCTTAGTGGGGGGGGGGCCTGGAAACACCATATATTTT. V gene TRBV7-2 combines with J gene TRBJ1-3; weak D call: TRBD1 (6 bases). Trimming cost V 1 base and J 2 bases, with 12 bases left between them. The CDR3 consists of 16 residues. The germline V gene has CDR1 SGHTA and CDR2 FQGNSA.

About this clonotype: A clone one base away is much larger, so this may be a read error. Since the CDR3 does not end with the conserved phenylalanine or tryptophan, this likely comes from a read error. The chain is built from TRBV20-1 and TRBJ2-7; 8 positions match TRBD1. This CDR3 has 14 residues. In germline, CDR1 is DFQATT, CDR2 SNEGSKA (reference sequence). With 6 bases clipped from V and 2 bases from J, the junction kept 9 bases outside the gene matches. The CDR3 spells CSAMTGDRAYEQYC. CDR3 nucleotide sequence: TGCAGTGCGATGACAGGGGACAGAGCCTACGAGCAGTACTGC.

This clonotype was recorded at least ten times. J is TRBJ1-6 and V is TRBV7-9; no clear D gene. The length of the CDR3 is 16 residues. V shed 1 base and J shed 7 bases, with 14 bases lying between them. Germline V gene data show CDR1 as SEHNR and CDR2 as FQNEAQ (reference sequence). The CDR3 spells CASSLVGRVGNSPLHF. The CDR3 DNA is TGTGCCAGCAGCTTAGTAGGGAGGGTGGGGAATTCACCCCTCCACTTT.

This clonotype was counted many times. The chain recombines TRBV7-9 with TRBJ2-5; D unclear. Germline-derived CDR1 and CDR2 are SEHNR and FQNEAQ (reference sequence). The CDR3 loop spans 15 amino acids. V gave up 4 bases and J gave up 2 bases, with 14 bases separating them. The CDR3 loop reads CASSSRPFGQETQYF. CDR3 DNA: TGTGCCAGCAGCTCACGACCCTTTGGTCAAGAGACCCAGTACTTC.

DNA of the CDR3: TGTGCCAGCAGCCCCGGAGGGTACGCCTACGTCCTGACTTTC. This gives the protein CASSPGGYAYVLTF. This sequence joins TRBV5-5 and TRBJ2-6; tentative D call: TRBD2 (6 bases). The ends were cut back, 4 bases at V and 11 bases at J, with 16 bases in the middle. The CDR3 sequence is 14 residues long. CDR1 SGHKS and CDR2 YYEKEE come from the germline V gene (reference sequence).

This clonotype appeared a few times. This chain joins TRBV20-1 and TRBJ2-7; 8 bases line up with TRBD1. V shed 6 bases, J shed 2 bases, and the junction held 9 bases outside the gene matches. The germline V gene has CDR1 DFQATT and CDR2 SNEGSKA (reference sequence). This CDR3 spans 14 amino acids. The CDR3 spells CSAKSGTGTYEQYF. CDR3 nucleotides: TGCAGTGCCAAATCCGGGACAGGAACCTACGAGCAGTACTTC.

The genes are TRBV20-1 and TRBJ2-7; D unclear. Germline V gene sequence: CDR1 DFQATT, CDR2 SNEGSKA (reference sequence). The CDR3 covers 12 residues. Trimming shortened V by 5 bases and J by 4 bases, and 12 bases separated the two germline ends. CDR3: CSAWSDNYEQYF. The CDR3, as DNA: TGCAGTGCTTGGAGCGACAATTACGAGCAGTACTTC.

The chain joins TRBV6-6 to TRBJ1-2, with TRBD1 as a possible D gene (5 bases). V lost 2 bases, J lost 5 bases, and 9 bases lay in between. The CDR3 runs 13 residues. Germline V CDR1 and CDR2: MNHNY, SVGAGI (reference sequence). The CDR3 region has the DNA TGTGCCAGCAGTTACGGGGCATTGTATGGCTACACCTTC. Translation gives CASSYGALYGYTF.

This clonotype has only one observation. The chain is built from TRBV29-1 and TRBJ2-5; 11 bases fit TRBD1. Germline CDR1 and CDR2: SQVTM and ANQGSEA. The CDR3 totals 12 residues. J lost 7 bases, V lost 6 bases, and 4 bases had no gene match. CDR3 DNA: TGCAGCGTCGGGGGGACAGGGGGGACCCAGTACTTC. Amino acids: CSVGGTGGTQYF.

The chain is built from TRBV7-9 and TRBJ1-1; D is perhaps TRBD1 (6 bases). The CDR3 loop spans 12 amino acids. Germline CDR1 and CDR2: SEHNR and FQNEAQ (reference sequence). Between the trimmed V and J ends, which lost 6 bases and 11 bases, there was a span of 16 bases. The CDR3: CASSLNRGTAFF. CDR3 nucleotide sequence: TGTGCCAGCAGTTTAAATAGGGGGACCGCTTTCTTT.

This clonotype was observed many times. The CDR3 sequence: CASSLGQNGQPQHF. The CDR3 coding sequence is TGTGCCAGCAGCTTAGGACAAAATGGGCAGCCCCAGCATTTT. The chain is built from TRBV7-9 and TRBJ1-5; D is undetermined. V lost 1 base, J lost 7 bases, and 11 bases lay in between. This CDR3 comprises 14 residues. Germline V gene lookup returns CDR1 SEHNR and CDR2 FQNEAQ (reference sequence).

This clonotype was detected many times. The chain recombines TRBV2 with TRBJ1-4, with a possible D match to TRBD1 (6 bases). This CDR3 has 15 residues. Trimming cost V 2 bases and J 5 bases, with 12 bases left between them. Germline CDR1 is SNHLY and CDR2 is FYNNEI. This chain's CDR3 is CASSELGRGNEKLFF. The CDR3 DNA sequence: TGTGCCAGCAGTGAATTAGGGAGGGGGAATGAAAAACTGTTTTTT.

This clonotype appeared many times. The V call is TRBV7-9, the J call TRBJ2-2, with 11 bases identical to TRBD1. Germline values: CDR1 SEHNR, CDR2 FQNEAQ (reference sequence). The CDR3 runs 15 residues. Unmatched junction bases numbered 3, after V lost 5 bases and J lost 4 bases. CDR3 sequence: CASSRTGGSTGELFF. CDR3 in DNA: TGTGCCAGCAGCCGGACAGGGGGCAGCACCGGGGAGCTGTTTTTT. The whole variable domain, filled in from reference TRBV7-9 and TRBJ2-2, reads DTGVSQNPRHKITKRGQNVTFRCDPISEHNRLYWYRQTLGQGPEFLTYFQNEAQLEKSRLLSDRFSAERPKGSFSTLEIQRTEQGDSAMYLCASSRTGGSTGELFFGEGSRLTVL.

On this clonotype: A read error may explain this, as a much larger clone is one base away. The rearrangement joins TRBV20-1 to TRBJ2-7; D is perhaps TRBD2 (6 bases). The length of the CDR3 is 12 residues. Between the trimmed V and J ends, which lost 3 bases and 5 bases, there was a span of 11 bases. Germline V lookup: CDR1 DFQATT, CDR2 SNEGSKA (reference sequence). The CDR3 sequence: CSASGSFDEQYV. Written as DNA, the CDR3 is TGCAGTGCTAGCGGGAGTTTCGACGAGCAGTACGTC.

This clonotype was counted once. Given the absence of the conserved phenylalanine or tryptophan at the CDR3 end, a read error is likely. The genes are TRBV9 and TRBJ2-7; D may match TRBD1 or TRBD2 (7 bases each). The V gene lost 4 bases and the J gene lost 7 bases, with 36 bases spanning the gap. The CDR3 consists of 20 residues. The germline CDR1 and CDR2 sequences are SGDLS and YYNGEE. CDR3 protein: CASSPKGGAGGGGERREQYL. The CDR3 region has the DNA TGTGCCAGCAGCCCCAAGGGGGGGGCAGGAGGAGGGGGCGAAAGGAGGGAGCAGTACCTC.

This chain links TRBV19 with TRBJ1-4; D perhaps matches TRBD1 (5 bases). The V gene lost 2 bases and the J gene lost 2 bases, with 15 bases spanning the gap. The length of the CDR3 is 17 residues. Per the germline V gene, CDR1 is LNHDA and CDR2 is SQIVND (reference sequence). The CDR3 nucleotides read TGTGCCAGTAGTATACTTTCTCTGGCAGGGACTAATGAAAAACTGTTTTTT. This encodes CASSILSLAGTNEKLFF.

This clonotype was counted only a few times. The chain combines TRBV6-1 with TRBJ2-7, with D perhaps matching TRBD2 (6 bases). In germline, CDR1 is MNHNS, CDR2 SASEGT. V lost 3 bases and J 3 bases, leaving 15 bases between the germline ends. The CDR3 runs to 15 residues. The CDR3 spells CASSEGGGLSYEQYF. The CDR3 nucleotides are TGTGCCAGCAGTGAGGGGGGTGGGCTGAGCTACGAGCAGTACTTC.

This clonotype was counted at least ten times. J is TRBJ2-5 and V is TRBV29-1; TRBD2 might be the D (6 bases). The CDR3 consists of 15 residues. The germline V gene encodes CDR1 SQVTM and CDR2 ANQGSEA. Deletions cut 3 bases from V and 1 base from J, with 15 bases between. The CDR3 protein is CSVDPGESSQETQYF. The CDR3 DNA reads as TGCAGCGTTGATCCGGGGGAAAGCTCCCAAGAGACCCAGTACTTC.

This clonotype has ten or more counts. The chain recombines TRBV7-9 with TRBJ2-2, with D uncertain. CDR3 size: 14 residues. V was shortened by 5 bases and J by 4 bases, with 11 bases between the two germline ends. Germline V gene sequence: CDR1 SEHNR, CDR2 FQNEAQ (reference sequence). CDR3 sequence (DNA): TGTGCCAGCAGCCAGGTGGTTCGCACCGGGGAGCTGTTTTTT. Amino acids: CASSQVVRTGELFF.

This clonotype was seen repeatedly, ten times or more. The V call is TRBV2, the J call TRBJ1-6, with 9 bases that match TRBD1. CDR1 and CDR2 from the germline V gene are SNHLY and FYNNEI. The length of the CDR3 is 15 residues. V shed 2 bases and J 7 bases; nucleotides not matched to a gene: 3. CDR3 DNA sequence: TGTGCCAGCAGTGAATCTGGGACAGGGAATTCACCCCTCCACTTT. It yields the protein CASSESGTGNSPLHF.

The V and J genes are TRBV6-6 and TRBJ1-1, with a possible D match to TRBD1 (6 bases). This CDR3 is 12 amino acids long. Trimming removed 5 bases from V and 6 bases from J, with 10 bases in between. The germline gives CDR1 MNHNY, CDR2 SVGAGI (reference sequence). In DNA form, the CDR3 reads TGTGCCAGCAGTACAGGGCGGGCTGAAGCTTTCTTT. Translating gives CASSTGRAEAFF.

V is TRBV25-1 and J is TRBJ2-2, with D maybe TRBD1 (6 bases). This CDR3 has 13 residues. Trimming removed 8 bases at V and 1 base at J, with 8 bases between. Per the germline V gene, CDR1 is MGHDK and CDR2 is SYGVNS. Here the CDR3 DNA reads TGTGCCAGCCAGGACAGGAACACCGGGGAGCTGTTTTTT. This encodes CASQDRNTGELFF.

In its sample, this clonotype was seen many times. The CDR3: CASSLQGQSPLHF. The CDR3 bases are TGTGCCAGCAGCTTACAGGGGCAGTCACCCCTCCACTTT. The chain uses TRBV7-2 and TRBJ1-6; the D gene is possibly TRBD1 (6 bases). Per the germline V gene, CDR1 is SGHTA and CDR2 is FQGNSA. The CDR3 is 13 residues long. V dropped 2 bases and J dropped 10 bases, with 9 bases sitting between them.

CDR3 DNA sequence: TGTGCCAGCAGTTCGACCCTTATGAACACTGAAGCTTTCTTT. This encodes CASSSTLMNTEAFF. The J gene is TRBJ1-1, the V gene TRBV6-1; D is ambiguous. Germline lookup yields CDR1 MNHNS and CDR2 SASEGT. V lost 5 bases and J 0 bases, leaving 10 bases between the germline ends. This CDR3 is 14 amino acids long.

The chain couples TRBV7-8 to TRBJ1-2, with D unresolved. V was pared by 1 base and J by 7 bases, with 10 bases between. CDR1 SGHVS and CDR2 FQNEAQ come from the germline V gene. CDR3 size: 13 residues. As DNA, the CDR3 is TGTGCCAGCAGCTTAGTAGGGTCGGCTGGCTACACCTTC. This gives the protein CASSLVGSAGYTF. Looking up the rest from reference TRBV7-8 and TRBJ1-2 gives the full variable domain: GAGVSQSPRYKVAKRGQDVALRCDPISGHVSLFWYQQALGQGPEFLTYFQNEAQLDKSGLPSDRFFAERPEGSVSTLKIQRTQQEDSAVYLCASSLVGSAGYTFGSGTRLTVV.

The V gene is TRBV3-1, the J gene TRBJ1-2; D is unresolved. Trimming took 4 bases from V and 6 from J, leaving 9 bases between them. The V gene's germline CDR1 is LGHDT and CDR2 YNNKEL (reference sequence). CDR3 length: 12 amino acids. The CDR3 region is CASSLGRNGYTF. The CDR3 nucleotides are TGTGCCAGCAGCCTCGGTCGTAATGGCTACACCTTC.